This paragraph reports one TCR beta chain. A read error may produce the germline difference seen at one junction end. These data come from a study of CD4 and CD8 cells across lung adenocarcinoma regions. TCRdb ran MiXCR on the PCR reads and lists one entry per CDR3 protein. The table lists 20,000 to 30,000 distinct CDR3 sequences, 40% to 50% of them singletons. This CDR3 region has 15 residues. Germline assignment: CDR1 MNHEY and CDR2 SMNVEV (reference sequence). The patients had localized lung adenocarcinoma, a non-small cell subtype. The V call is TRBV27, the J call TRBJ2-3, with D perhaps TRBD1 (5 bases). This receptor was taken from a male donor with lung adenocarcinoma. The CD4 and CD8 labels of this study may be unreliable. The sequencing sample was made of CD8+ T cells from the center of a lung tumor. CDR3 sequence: CASTLGLRATDTQYF. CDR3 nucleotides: TGTGCCAGCACCTTGGGGCTGAGAGCCACAGATACGCAGTACTTT.